The source of this TCR beta chain is a study of blood T cell repertoires in COVID-19. The overall study: T cells, B-cell-depleted T cells, or PBMCs provided the cDNA or gDNA that served as material.

Authors' data handling: It was from reference gene primer amplification that nucleated cell counts were estimated. Sequenced by immunoSEQ multiplex PCR; TCRdb stores in-frame clones only, minus some. That table gives V, J and clone size, and the DNA gave D and trimming. The sample shows approximately 210,000 clones, around 88% of them seen only once. All enrollees were roughly 18 to 100 years old and from some 24 US areas. Cohort placement rested on clinical history that participants reported themselves. This CDR3 comprises 15 residues. CDR1 is LGHDT, CDR2 YNNKEL, per germline (reference sequence). Trimming removed 3 bases at V and 7 bases at J, with 16 bases between.

This receptor was taken from a woman aged 50 to 65 with acute COVID-19. V and J are TRBV3-1 (or the pseudogene TRBV3-2) and TRBJ2-1; possibly TRBD2 for D (5 bases). The sequenced sample was PBMCs or T cells enriched from blood (not recorded which). The CDR3 protein is CASSHDGGFGNEQFF. The CDR3 DNA reads as TGTGCCAGCAGCCACGACGGAGGTTTTGGGAATGAGCAGTTCTTC.